What follows describes a single TCR beta chain. Its antigen is unknown. The data were taken from a study of post-analysis software for immune sequencing data. Looking at the study overall: Recorded subtypes: relapsing-remitting, secondary progressive, progressive-relapsing; some patients unannotated.

Presence of unique molecular identifiers characterized the TCR beta cDNA libraries. MiXCR, run by TCRdb on the PCR reads, gives a single entry per CDR3 protein. The sample has more than 350,000 distinct CDR3 sequences, roughly 38% seen once. Study-level results: F measure grouped same-batch samples tightly together. Controls showed significantly higher normalized Chao1 diversity than did multiple sclerosis patients. TRBV segments more frequent in patients than in controls numbered several and included TRBV5-6, TRBV5-1 and TRBV20-1.

The CDR3 runs 16 residues. The germline gives CDR1 DFQATT, CDR2 SNEGSKA (reference sequence). This clonotype was sampled from a girl aged 2 to 10 with multiple sclerosis. The genes are TRBV20-1 and TRBJ2-4; TRBD2 matches 8 bases. The DNA end is a closer match to TRBJ2-7, so the J assignment may be wrong. Sequenced sample: blood. CDR3 protein: CSARDHVGRVSYEQYF. The CDR3 DNA reads as TGCAGTGCTAGAGATCACGTCGGGAGGGTTTCCTACGAGCAGTACTTC.